The entry below gives a single T cell receptor (beta chain) sequence along with its context. The antigen this receptor binds is unknown. Qualities for individual bases were not recorded, and no much larger clone is one base off. Libraries were built with the immunoSEQ multiplex PCR assay. A mixture of 60 forward primers for TCR Vbeta segments and 13 reverse primers for TCR Jbeta segments was used in the multiplex PCR. Amplification of the CDR3 region of rearranged TCR beta genes was performed with a multiplex PCR assay on genomic DNA. Amplified TCR beta libraries were sequenced as 87-base-pair reads on the Illumina HiSeq System. Under the source paper's analysis protocol: A later analysis tallied some 79 million unique TCR beta chains across the 610 or so repertoires, and 10 million to 11 million of those chains were shared by two or more donors. Raw reads were error-corrected and collapsed into unique sequences with a nearest-neighbor algorithm that merged closely related sequences to remove PCR and sequencing errors. Alignment of CDR3 sequences to IMGT reference sequences was used to assign V, D and J gene segments. For a sequence to be retained, a match of at least six nucleotides was required to both a V gene segment and a J gene segment. A rearrangement was called productive if the CDR3 had no stop codons and remained in frame with V and J, and every other rearrangement was called non-productive. Following IMGT convention, CDR3 was defined as the stretch from the second conserved V-encoded cysteine up to the conserved J-encoded phenylalanine. The earlier analysis of a few hundred of the donors excluded any sequence lacking an unambiguous match to a single V gene segment. An earlier analysis of some 610 of the donors called V segments functional above 56.7% productive rearrangements and segregating when the between-donor standard deviation exceeded 5%. To diagnose cytomegalovirus status from the catalog of TCR beta chain sequences, a statistical classification framework was built. In a later analysis, V and J genes were assigned by comparing TCR nucleotide sequences against IMGT/GENE-DB human TR gene sequences. A later analysis assigned CDR3 sequences and most-parsimonious VDJ recombination scenarios with the TCRdist pipeline. In a later analysis, each TCR beta chain was defined by its CDR3 amino acid sequence together with its V-gene family, and reads lacking a unique V-gene family were excluded. In a later analysis, 550 to 650 highly shared, low-generation-probability nucleotide sequences were removed to address suspected cross-contamination and a sequencing artifact. For each public chain, a later analysis derived a clonal expansion index from normalized ranks of inferred template counts within each repertoire. In a later analysis, generation probabilities were computed using a VDJ recombination model fitted to out-of-frame rearrangements, and the results were checked against IGoR. A later analysis scored TCR-TCR, TCR-HLA and TCR-CMV co-occurrence with hypergeometric tests, applying a repertoire-size bias correction to TCR pairs. To estimate false discovery rates, a later analysis permuted the HLA or CMV assignments 20 times. A later analysis grouped co-occurring TCRs with DBSCAN, adding TCRdist sequence similarity when clustering within HLA-allele-positive subsets. Repertoires with fewer than 30,000 or more than 120,000 public chains were left out of co-occurrence clustering, as were a handful of repertoires with anomalous nucleotide sharing. TCRdb took over this immuneACCESS table, retaining in-frame rearrangements with V and J assigned. Such tables are incomplete; in checked studies, under half of the missing clones stem from an unresolved V gene, and the remainder is unexplained. The V and J calls and clone size are taken from that table; D and trimming were inferred from the DNA. In this sample the table shows 100,000 to 150,000 clones, more than 75% of which occur a single time. Of the sample, approximately 1.5% falls within the top ten clones.

The data are from a study of cytomegalovirus exposure and HLA in healthy donors (dated by TCRdb to between 2016 and 2019). Looking at the study overall: An earlier analysis of roughly 630 of the donors reported roughly 270 Gb of sequence data and some 120 million unique TCR beta sequences from about 180 million T cells. Approximately 300 gigabases of sequencing data and around 88 million unique TCR sequences made up an early release that covered nearly 650 HLA-typed donors. Among the roughly 390 genotyped donors, around 81% belonged to the genetic ancestry cluster associated with self-reported Caucasian donors. The aim of the study was to test whether cataloging public T cell receptors could identify signatures of past pathogen exposure. The study profiled the T cell repertoires of hundreds of subjects by immunosequencing and related them to cytomegalovirus serostatus. In addition to the first cohort of 666 subjects, a separate validation cohort of approximately 130 different subjects was used. The study combined high-throughput TCR immunosequencing, statistical association of individual TCRs with disease status, and machine learning to predict cytomegalovirus infection status. In a later analysis, previously published TCR beta repertoires from 670 or so donors were re-analyzed and high-resolution HLA genotyping was added so that TCR occurrence patterns could be studied. Rather than drawing on any new phenotypic data, the later analysis identified candidate immune exposures from TCR beta sequences and the way those sequences occurred across donors. An earlier analysis of nearly 600 of the donors applied high-throughput TCR beta sequencing to assess whether each TCR beta V gene segment acted as functional or pseudogenic. Donor age, sex, ethnicity and CMV serostatus were compiled together with the repertoire data. A later genetic analysis used genome-wide SNP genotypes for 398 of the 666 donors, treating that subset as a discovery cohort. Every discovery cohort repertoire had been produced on one sequencing platform. Class I and class II HLA loci were covered by the typing at four-digit resolution. Typing coverage varied by locus: roughly 629-640 donors for A, B, C, DRB1 and DQB1; some 520 for DQA1; about 570 for DPA1; 450 to 480 for DPB1. Roughly five DR-DQ haplotypes were handled as single units for association and clustering because linkage in the cohort was strong. On average, 235,054 unique TCR beta nucleotide sequences were sequenced per donor among several hundred genotyped donors of the cohort, with roughly 20% of those sequences being non-productive.

The cohort comprised some 680 healthy bone marrow donors. Cohort members were all nominally healthy when sampled, although unrecorded immune exposures were likely present. The donor tested CMV seronegative and was one of the 352 seronegative cohort members. Each donor provided a peripheral blood sample, and peripheral blood mononuclear cells were used for TCR beta sequencing. The Qiagen DNeasy Blood Extraction Kit was used to extract genomic DNA from the blood cell samples. Germline trimming: 2 bases from V, 5 bases from J; junction bases outside gene matches: 7. Including cysteine and phenylalanine, the CDR3 has 14 amino acids. CDR3 DNA is the only sequence kept; it has 42 bases, read in frame from the first base. CDR1 and CDR2 are read off the germline V gene (reference sequence) as GTSNPN and SVGIG. The paper's findings and limits, for the study overall: Because HLA typing was unavailable for some donors at each locus, only the typed subset was used in association tests. The only immune exposure information available for the cohort was CMV serostatus. An earlier analysis of some 560 of the donors showed that most TCR beta V segments appeared in productive rearrangements either about 90% or about 30% of the time, which broadly matched IMGT annotations. A later analysis found that most CMV-associated TCR beta chains appeared HLA-restricted, with HLA associations seemingly driven largely by CMV exposure. A later analysis found that HLA-associated TCR beta chains were more clonally expanded and had lower generation probabilities than equally common non-associated chains. In a later analysis, several top co-occurrence clusters were reported to appear linked to parvovirus B19, influenza, CMV and Epstein-Barr virus. In a later genetic analysis, a missense DCLRE1C variant was associated with V-gene and J-gene trimming of TCR beta chains, and the association was replicated in an independent cohort. While some public TCRs were present in many individuals, most TCR sequences turned up only very rarely across donors. Some IMGT-functional V segments, including TRBV6-2 and TRBV6-3, could not be told apart with the 87-base-pair reads, so those segments were excluded. A further reported finding was that TCR beta sequences accurately predicted the HLA-A and HLA-B alleles for most subjects in the first cohort. In this cohort, only TCR beta chains were sequenced, and detectable features were limited by the absence of alpha or paired-chain data. Compared with the approximately 710-donor mean, donors in an Asian-associated ancestry cluster had fewer N-insertions in productive TCRs, according to a later genetic analysis. According to a later analysis, TCR association rates differed among HLA loci, with DRB1 alleles showing the most associated TCRs and HLA-C alleles showing the fewest. In both the original and validation cohorts, the classifier was reported to diagnose cytomegalovirus status with high specificity and sensitivity. In vitro tests confirmed that a few of the cytomegalovirus-associated TCR beta chains recognize cytomegalovirus antigens. The sequencing pipeline was judged likely to have produced a cluster of highly shared sequence variants as a technical artifact. Because counts were too low, roughly 16 rarely observed V segments, including chromosome 9 orphons, were left out of the earlier analysis of 500 to 650 of the donors. According to the authors, the approach could potentially be generalized to other disease states and immunological phenotypes. Roughly uniform sequencing depth across donors was assumed in presence/absence analyses, although this assumption may not hold. Correlated functional status among segregating V segments might be attributable to linkage disequilibrium, but an unknown experimental factor could not be ruled out. Assigning TCR associations to individual alleles was difficult when HLA alleles, especially DR and DQ, strongly co-occurred. In the study, approximately 160 TCR beta chains were listed as associated with cytomegalovirus. A later analysis associated 17,000 or so TCR beta sequences with specific HLA alleles at a false discovery rate of 0.05.

The sequenced material came from PBMCs. The clonotype originates from a female donor in good health and CMV-seronegative. The rearranged segments are TRBV30 and TRBJ2-5; TRBD1 aligns with 8 central bases. The nucleotide sequence is TGTGCCTGGAGTCCCCAGGGGGCGCGGGAGACCCAGTACTTC. It translates as CAWSPQGARETQYF.